This T cell receptor (beta chain) is from a study of tumor-infiltrating lymphocytes in primary liver carcinoma. The input was 450 to 500 ng total RNA; TCR beta cDNA was made from it with a constant-region primer. Libraries for TCR beta were built through three nested multiplex PCR rounds, which together made up a slightly modified ARM-PCR procedure. Two initial PCR rounds of about 11 cycles each paired TRBV1-TRBV30 forward primers with a C-beta reverse primer. TCRdb reprocessed the multiplex PCR reads via MiXCR and lists one record per CDR3 protein. The repertoire includes nearly 200,000 distinct CDR3 sequences, approximately 64% of them detected once, and 6% to 8.5% sits in the top ten. Germline DNA was extracted alongside blood RNA, which was obtained from unsorted whole blood. Germline-derived CDR1 and CDR2 are SGHAT and FQNNGV. The CDR3 runs to 16 residues. After removal of 9 bases from V and 3 bases from J, the junction contained 14 bases not matched to a gene.

The clonotype was recovered from a woman in her fifties or sixties with primary liver carcinoma and hepatitis B virus infection. The chain links TRBV11-2 to TRBJ1-2, with 9 nucleotides matching TRBD1. What was sequenced was peripheral blood. CDR3 DNA sequence: TGTGCCAGTAGCCCCCGGACAGGGGACGTCTACTATGGCTACACCTTC. Translation: CASSPRTGDVYYGYTF.